This TCR beta chain was captured by sequencing in a study of T cell repertoires in cytomegalovirus infection. Study-wide background: CMV infection together with matching HLA type was indicated by public TCR beta signatures. Study-wide findings and caveats: The study found HLA-C-restricted CMV-specific TCR beta clonotypes dominating the ex vivo response.

The ends were cut back, 4 bases at V and 7 bases at J, with 13 bases in the middle. Germline-derived CDR1 and CDR2 are LNHDA and SQIVND (reference sequence). This CDR3 has 13 residues. TCRdb re-called the reads through MiXCR, storing one row per CDR3 protein. The sample includes approximately 730,000 distinct CDR3 sequences, 25% to 30% of them seen just once. This clonotype has more than one count but fewer than ten. What it binds is not known. The starting material was cultured CD8+ T cells from PBMCs, obtained from culture after CMV antigen stimulation. This TCR was sampled from a human donor in good health (CMV status not recorded). Some clones in this sample may be carry-over from other donors' samples. This chain uses TRBV19 with TRBJ1-1; D might be TRBD1 (6 bases). The CDR3 DNA is TGTGCCAGTAGTACATCGACAGGTCTTGAAGCTTTCTTT. Its translation: CASSTSTGLEAFF.